This TCR beta chain was retrieved from a study of PD-1 blockade in classical Hodgkin lymphoma (dated by TCRdb to between 2020 and 2021). The study in broad terms: Nivolumab dosing was 3 mg/kg intravenously every 2 weeks, continuing until either disease progression or unacceptable toxicity. To define a peripheral blood immune signature of response to PD-1 blockade in classical Hodgkin lymphoma, the study combined TCR beta sequencing with CyTOF.

Including cysteine and phenylalanine, the CDR3 has 20 amino acids. Only the CDR3 region is kept as DNA, spanning 60 bases read in frame from base 1. Reading the germline V gene gives CDR1 SGHRS and CDR2 YFSETQ. Compared with germline, V lacks 1 base and J lacks 1 base; bases without a gene match: 14. The sample's time point label, decoded: cycle 2 day 1 (C2D1) of nivolumab. Every trial patient had relapsed following autologous stem cell transplantation, and prior brentuximab vedotin exposure was what differed among cohorts A, B and C. A total of 50 to 70 patients with relapsed/refractory classical Hodgkin lymphoma made up the trial cohort, and each patient's best overall response was complete response, partial response or progressive disease. Trial patients were treated with single-agent nivolumab in the multi-cohort phase II CheckMate 205 trial. An independent review committee assessed best overall response using the 2007 International Working Group response criteria. Trial PBMCs were obtained immediately prior to nivolumab initiation (C1D1) and on therapy at cycle 2 day 1 and cycle 4 day 1. After peripheral blood was drawn into 8 mL Vacutainer Cell Preparation Tubes, PBMCs were isolated by centrifugation and then cryopreserved.

This clone is a singleton in its sample. Its cognate antigen has yet to be identified. No quality values exist for individual bases; no much larger clone is one base distant. Genomic DNA was isolated using the Qiagen DNeasy kit from unsorted PBMCs as well as from negatively selected CD4+ and CD8+ fractions. Amplification of TCR beta CDR3 regions was done by immunoSEQ multiplex PCR with primers that anneal to V and J segments. A synthetic immune receptor repertoire was used to minimize amplification bias, and any residual bias was removed computationally once sequencing was done. Processing in the source paper ran as follows. Repertoire diversity was quantified as the Shannon entropy index using custom Python scripts. Unsorted, CD4+ and CD8+ repertoires were analyzed separately, except for combined analyses in which CD4+ and CD8+ sequences were merged in silico. Clonal expansion was defined as at least a 2-fold frequency increase after treatment relative to C1D1, with a pseudocount of 0.5 for undetected baseline clones. Singleton clones were defined as clones with 0 or 1 copy at C1D1, and non-singleton clones were defined as clones with 2 or more copies. Clones expanded in unsorted samples were labelled as CD4+, CD8+ or unknown by matching protein sequences in sorted samples from the same patient. Wilcoxon tests on paired samples were used to test changes in diversity from C1D1 to C4D1. TCRdb obtained this table from immuneACCESS and retained in-frame rearrangements with V and J assigned. These tables miss some clones; where compared with another copy, unresolved V genes account for less than half of the shortfall, and the remainder is unexplained. The V and J calls and clone size come from that table; D and trimming were worked out from the DNA. Recorded for this sample are about 98,000 clones; 81% of them occurred a single time. 16% of the sample is in the top ten clones.

On the study overall, not on this receptor specifically: Baseline TCR diversity was reported to be lower in newly diagnosed patients than in healthy donors, and even lower in relapsed/refractory patients. Lower diversity was seen in patients whose nivolumab began less than 1 year after ASCT, and these patients were left out of later analyses so that immune reconstitution would not confound the results. Only a single clinical trial cohort was studied, and what caused the repertoire differences, possibly disease activity or prior therapy, remained undefined. Trial patients with a complete response had baseline diversity similar to that of newly diagnosed patients, while partial responders and progressors had significantly lower diversity. By C4D1, a significant rise was seen in CD4+ TCR diversity but not in CD8+ TCR diversity (p=0.0027 vs p=0.16), and the rise was most apparent among complete responders (p=0.02).

The receptor was derived from a human donor with classical Hodgkin lymphoma. The rearrangement joined TRBV5-1 to TRBJ2-2, with 9 middle bases fitting TRBD1. Sample: peripheral blood mononuclear cells (PBMCs), taken before the second cycle of nivolumab. CDR3 sequence: CASSLSRDRDSLKNTGELFF. Here is the DNA: TGCGCCAGCAGCTTGTCCAGGGACAGGGACTCACTAAAGAACACCGGGGAGCTGTTTTTT.